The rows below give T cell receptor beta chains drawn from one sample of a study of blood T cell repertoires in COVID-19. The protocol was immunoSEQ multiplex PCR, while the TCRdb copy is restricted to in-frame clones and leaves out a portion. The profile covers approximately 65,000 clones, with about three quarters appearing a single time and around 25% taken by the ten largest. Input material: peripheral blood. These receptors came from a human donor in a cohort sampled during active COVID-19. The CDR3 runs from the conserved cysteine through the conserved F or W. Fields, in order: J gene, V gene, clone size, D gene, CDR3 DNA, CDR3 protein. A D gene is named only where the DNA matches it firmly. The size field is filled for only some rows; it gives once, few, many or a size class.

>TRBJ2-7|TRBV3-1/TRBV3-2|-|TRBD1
TGTGCCAGCAGCCAAGATCTGGTGCAGGGGGCCTACGAGCAGTACTTC
CASSQDLVQGAYEQYF
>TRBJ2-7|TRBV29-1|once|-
TGCAGCGTTGCTACCCGGACTTCCTACGAGCAGTACTTC
CSVATRTSYEQYF
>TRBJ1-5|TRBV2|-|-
TGTGCCAGCAGTGGTGGACGGGGAGATCAGCCCCAGCATTTT
CASSGGRGDQPQHF
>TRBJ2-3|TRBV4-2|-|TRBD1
TGTGCCAGCAGCCAAACGATCGGGACAGGGGGCACAGATACGCAGTATTTT
CASSQTIGTGGTDTQYF
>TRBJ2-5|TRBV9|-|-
TGTGCCAGCAGCCAGGCGGCAGGGCTCCAAGAGACCCAGTACTTC
CASSQAAGLQETQYF
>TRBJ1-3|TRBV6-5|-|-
TGTGCCAGCAGTAACCAGGGGCTCCGAGGAAACACCATATATTTT
CASSNQGLRGNTIYF
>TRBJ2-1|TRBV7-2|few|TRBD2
TGTGCCAGCAGCTTGATAGAGGTTGGGACTAGCAACAATGAGCAGTTCTTC
CASSLIEVGTSNNEQFF
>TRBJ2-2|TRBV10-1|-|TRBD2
TGCGCCAGCAGTGAGGACGGGAGGGGCACCGGGGAGCTGTTTTTT
CASSEDGRGTGELFF
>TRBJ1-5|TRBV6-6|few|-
TGTGCCAGCACCAAAGTTGGGGAGCAGCCCCAGCATTTT
CASTKVGEQPQHF
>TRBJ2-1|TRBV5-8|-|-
TGTGCCAGCAGCCCATACCGGGACTACAATGAGCAGTTCTTC
CASSPYRDYNEQFF
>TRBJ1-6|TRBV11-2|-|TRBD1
TGTGCCAGCAGCCAATCTGGGACAGAGGCACCCCTCCACTTT
CASSQSGTEAPLHF
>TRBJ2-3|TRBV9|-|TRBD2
TGTGCCAGCAGCCTTGGAGCGGGGGAGGGCGCAGATACGCAGTATTTT
CASSLGAGEGADTQYF
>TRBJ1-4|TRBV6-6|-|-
TGTGCCAGCAGACGCACGGGAGATCCGACTAATGAAAAACTGTTTTTT
CASRRTGDPTNEKLFF
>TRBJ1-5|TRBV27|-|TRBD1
TGTGCCAGCAGTTGGACAGGGGGCACCAATCAGCCCCAGCATTTT
CASSWTGGTNQPQHF
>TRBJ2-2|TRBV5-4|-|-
TGTGCCAGCAGCTTGTTGTCGGGTAGCAACACCGGGGAGCTGTTTTTT
CASSLLSGSNTGELFF
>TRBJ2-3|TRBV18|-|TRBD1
TGTGCCAGCCACCGGGACAGGGGGCAAGATACGCAGTATTTT
CASHRDRGQDTQYF
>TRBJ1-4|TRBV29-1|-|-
TGCAGAGAGGCCTTACCTCCGGAAAAACTGTTTTTT
CREALPPEKLFF
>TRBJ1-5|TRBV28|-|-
TGTGCCAGCAGTTTAGGGGGCGTACAGCCCCAGCATTTT
CASSLGGVQPQHF
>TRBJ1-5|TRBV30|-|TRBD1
TGTGCCTGGAGTTCCGCAGGGGGCAGTCAGCCCCAGCATTTT
CAWSSAGGSQPQHF
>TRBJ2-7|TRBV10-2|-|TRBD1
TGCGCCAGCAGTGACCCTCGCACAGGGGGCAAGGACTTC
CASSDPRTGGKDF
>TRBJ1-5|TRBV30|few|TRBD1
TGTGCCTGGTCCTCCTTAGGGACAGGGACCCAGCCCCAGCATTTT
CAWSSLGTGTQPQHF
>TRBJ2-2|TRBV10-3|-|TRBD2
TGTGCCACTCAAGCGGGAGGAGCGGCCACCGGGGAGCTGTTTTTT
CATQAGGAATGELFF